This T cell receptor (beta chain) was found in a study of OX40 agonist ivuxolimab in advanced cancers. Study observations and caveats: The average count of expanded clones was higher among CD8+ T cells than among CD4+.

Concerning this clone: The antigen remains undetermined.

Per the germline V gene, CDR1 is SGHKS and CDR2 is YYEKEE (reference sequence). With 0 bases removed from V and 7 bases from J, the gap between germline ends came to 13 bases. The CDR3 length is 15 residues. Profiling relied on immunoSEQ multiplex PCR, and the TCRdb table lists in-frame clones only, not all of them. The sample has tens of thousands of clones, 80% to 90% seen once; the top ten hold roughly 30%. The receptor comes from an adult with an advanced solid tumor such as melanoma, head and neck, liver or kidney cancer. Sequenced material: CD4+ or CD8+ T cells sorted from blood, taken in a trial of the OX40 agonist ivuxolimab. V gene TRBV5-5 combines with J gene TRBJ2-2; weak D call: TRBD1 (6 bases). The CDR3 region is CASSLAGTPGGELFF. Written as DNA, the CDR3 is TGTGCCAGCAGCTTGGCCGGGACACCCGGCGGGGAGCTGTTTTTT. The variable domain in full, completed from reference TRBV5-5 and TRBJ2-2, reads DAGVTQSPTHLIKTRGQQVTLRCSPISGHKSVSWYQQVLGQGPQFIFQYYEKEERGRGNFPDRFSARQFPNYSSELNVNALLLGDSALYLCASSLAGTPGGELFFGEGSRLTVL.